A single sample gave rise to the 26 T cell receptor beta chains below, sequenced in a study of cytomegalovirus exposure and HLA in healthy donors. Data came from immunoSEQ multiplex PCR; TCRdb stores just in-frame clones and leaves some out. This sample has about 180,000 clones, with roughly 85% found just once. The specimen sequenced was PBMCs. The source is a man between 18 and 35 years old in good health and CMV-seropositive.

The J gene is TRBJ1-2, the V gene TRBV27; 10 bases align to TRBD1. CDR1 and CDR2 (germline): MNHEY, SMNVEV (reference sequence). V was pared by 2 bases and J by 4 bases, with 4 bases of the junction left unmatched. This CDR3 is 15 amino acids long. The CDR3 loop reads CASSLTTGGLYGYTF. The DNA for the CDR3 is TGTGCCAGCAGTTTAACGACAGGGGGCCTCTATGGCTACACCTTC.

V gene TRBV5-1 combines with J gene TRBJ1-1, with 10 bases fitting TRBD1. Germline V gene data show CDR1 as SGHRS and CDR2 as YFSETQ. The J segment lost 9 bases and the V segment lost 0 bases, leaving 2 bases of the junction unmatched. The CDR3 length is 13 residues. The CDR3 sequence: CASSLGGQGQAFF. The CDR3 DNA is TGCGCCAGCAGCTTGGGGGGACAGGGGCAAGCTTTCTTT. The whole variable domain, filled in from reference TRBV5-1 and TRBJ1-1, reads KAGVTQTPRYLIKTRGQQVTLSCSPISGHRSVSWYQQTPGQGLQFLFEYFSETQRNKGNFPGRFSGRQFSNSRSEMNVSTLELGDSALYLCASSLGGQGQAFFGQGTRLTVV.

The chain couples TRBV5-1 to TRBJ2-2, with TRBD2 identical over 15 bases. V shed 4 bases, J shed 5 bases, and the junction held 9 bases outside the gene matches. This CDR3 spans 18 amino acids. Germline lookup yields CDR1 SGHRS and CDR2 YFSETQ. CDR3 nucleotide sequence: TGCGCCAGCAGCCCCGGACTAGCGGGAGGGCTGAGGACCGGGGAGCTGTTTTTT. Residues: CASSPGLAGGLRTGELFF.

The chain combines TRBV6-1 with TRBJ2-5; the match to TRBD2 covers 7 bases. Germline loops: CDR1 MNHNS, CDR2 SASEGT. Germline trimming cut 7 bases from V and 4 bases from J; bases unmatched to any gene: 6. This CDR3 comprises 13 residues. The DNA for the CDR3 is TGTGCCAGCATGGCGGGAGTGTCAGAGACCCAGTACTTC. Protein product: CASMAGVSETQYF.

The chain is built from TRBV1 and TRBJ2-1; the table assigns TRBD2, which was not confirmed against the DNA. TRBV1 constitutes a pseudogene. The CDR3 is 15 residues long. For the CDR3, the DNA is TGCACCAGCAGCCAAGTAACCGCGGGGGGGGATGAGCAGTTCTTC. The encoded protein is CTSSQVTAGGDEQFF.

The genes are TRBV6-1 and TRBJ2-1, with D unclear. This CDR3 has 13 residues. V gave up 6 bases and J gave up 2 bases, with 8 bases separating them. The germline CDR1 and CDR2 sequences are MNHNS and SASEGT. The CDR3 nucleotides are TGTGCCAGCAGGCTGGAGACCTACAATGAGCAGTTCTTC. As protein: CASRLETYNEQFF.

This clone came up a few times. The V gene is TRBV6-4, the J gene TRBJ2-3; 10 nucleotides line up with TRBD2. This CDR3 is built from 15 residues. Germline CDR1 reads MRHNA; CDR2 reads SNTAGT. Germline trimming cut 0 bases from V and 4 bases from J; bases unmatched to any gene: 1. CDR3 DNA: TGTGCCAGCAGTGACTCAGCGGGGGGGCCAGATACGCAGTATTTT. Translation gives CASSDSAGGPDTQYF.

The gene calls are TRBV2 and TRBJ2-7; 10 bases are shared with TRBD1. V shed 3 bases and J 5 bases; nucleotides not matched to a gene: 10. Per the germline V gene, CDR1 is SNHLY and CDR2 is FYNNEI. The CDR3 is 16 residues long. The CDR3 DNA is TGTGCCAGCAGTGATACCCCGGGACAGGGGAACCACGAGCAGTACTTC. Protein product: CASSDTPGQGNHEQYF.

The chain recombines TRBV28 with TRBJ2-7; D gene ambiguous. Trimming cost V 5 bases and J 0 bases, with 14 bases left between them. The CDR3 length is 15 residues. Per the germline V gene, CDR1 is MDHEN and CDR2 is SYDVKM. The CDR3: CASSPSRRPSYEQYF. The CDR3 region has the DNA TGTGCCAGCAGTCCTTCTAGACGGCCCTCCTACGAGCAGTACTTC.

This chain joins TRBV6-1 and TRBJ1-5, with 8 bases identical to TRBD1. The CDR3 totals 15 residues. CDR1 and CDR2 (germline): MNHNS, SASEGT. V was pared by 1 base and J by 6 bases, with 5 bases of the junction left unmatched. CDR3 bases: TGTGCCAGCAGTGAAGAGTCAGGGGGCGTTCAGCCCCAGCATTTT. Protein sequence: CASSEESGGVQPQHF.

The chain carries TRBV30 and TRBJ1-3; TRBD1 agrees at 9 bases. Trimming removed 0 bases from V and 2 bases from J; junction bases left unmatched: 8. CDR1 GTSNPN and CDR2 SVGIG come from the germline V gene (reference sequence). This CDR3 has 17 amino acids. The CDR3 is CAWSVRGQGMTGNTIYF. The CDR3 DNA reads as TGTGCCTGGAGTGTAAGGGGACAGGGAATGACTGGAAACACCATATATTTT.

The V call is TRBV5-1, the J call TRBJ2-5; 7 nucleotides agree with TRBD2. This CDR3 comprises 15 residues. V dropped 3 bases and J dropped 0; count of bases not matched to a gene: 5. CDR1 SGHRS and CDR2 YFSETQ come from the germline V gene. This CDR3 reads CASSSNLADQETQYF. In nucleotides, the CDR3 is TGCGCCAGCAGCTCCAACCTAGCGGACCAAGAGACCCAGTACTTC.

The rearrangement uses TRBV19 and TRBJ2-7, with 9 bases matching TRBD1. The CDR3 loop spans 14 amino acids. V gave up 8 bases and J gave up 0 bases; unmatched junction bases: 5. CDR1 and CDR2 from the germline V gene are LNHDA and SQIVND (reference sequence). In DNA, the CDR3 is TGTGCCAGTGGAGAGACAGGGGGCTCCTACGAGCAGTACTTC. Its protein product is CASGETGGSYEQYF.

CDR3 sequence (DNA): TGTGCCAGCAGTTTATTTTTAGCGGGAGGGTACGAGCAGTACTTC. Residues: CASSLFLAGGYEQYF. V gene TRBV27 combines with J gene TRBJ2-7; 11 bases map to TRBD2. V was pared by 1 base and J by 4 bases, with 3 bases of the junction left unmatched. This CDR3 region has 15 residues. From germline, CDR1 is MNHEY and CDR2 SMNVEV (reference sequence).

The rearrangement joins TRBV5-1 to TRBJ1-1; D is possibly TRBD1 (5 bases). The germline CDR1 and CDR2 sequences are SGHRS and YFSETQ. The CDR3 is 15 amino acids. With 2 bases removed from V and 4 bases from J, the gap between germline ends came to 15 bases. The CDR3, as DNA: TGCGCCAGCAGCTTTGCCGGGGGAGGGCGCACTGAAGCTTTCTTT. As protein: CASSFAGGGRTEAFF. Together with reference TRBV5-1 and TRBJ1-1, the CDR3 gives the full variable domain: KAGVTQTPRYLIKTRGQQVTLSCSPISGHRSVSWYQQTPGQGLQFLFEYFSETQRNKGNFPGRFSGRQFSNSRSEMNVSTLELGDSALYLCASSFAGGGRTEAFFGQGTRLTVV.

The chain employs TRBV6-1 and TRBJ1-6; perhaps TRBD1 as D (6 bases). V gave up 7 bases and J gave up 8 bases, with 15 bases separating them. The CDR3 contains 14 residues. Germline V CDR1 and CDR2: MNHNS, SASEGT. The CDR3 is CASTEGDPHSPLHF. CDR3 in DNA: TGTGCCAGCACCGAGGGGGACCCGCATTCACCCCTCCACTTT.

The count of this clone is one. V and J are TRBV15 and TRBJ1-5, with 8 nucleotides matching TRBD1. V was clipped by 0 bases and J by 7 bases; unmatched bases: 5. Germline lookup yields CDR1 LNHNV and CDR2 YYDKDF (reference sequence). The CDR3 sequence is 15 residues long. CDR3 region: CATSRDAGGRQPQHF. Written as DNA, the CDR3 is TGTGCCACCAGCAGAGATGCAGGGGGCCGGCAGCCCCAGCATTTT. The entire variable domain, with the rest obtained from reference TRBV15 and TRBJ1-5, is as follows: DAMVIQNPRYQVTQFGKPVTLSCSQTLNHNVMYWYQQKSSQAPKLLFHYYDKDFNNEADTPDNFQSRRPNTSFCFLDIRSPGLGDTAMYLCATSRDAGGRQPQHFGDGTRLSIL.

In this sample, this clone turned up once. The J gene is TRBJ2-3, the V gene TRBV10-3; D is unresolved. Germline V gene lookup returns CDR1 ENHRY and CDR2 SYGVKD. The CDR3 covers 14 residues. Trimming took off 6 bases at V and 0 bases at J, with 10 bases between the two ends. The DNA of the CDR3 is TGTGCCATCAGGGTTGAGCCCAGCACAGATACGCAGTATTTT. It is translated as CAIRVEPSTDTQYF.

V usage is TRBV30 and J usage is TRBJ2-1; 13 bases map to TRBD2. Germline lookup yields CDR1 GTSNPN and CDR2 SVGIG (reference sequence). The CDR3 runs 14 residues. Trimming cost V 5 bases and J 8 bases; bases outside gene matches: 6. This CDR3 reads CAWETSGRAYEQFF. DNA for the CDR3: TGTGCCTGGGAAACTAGCGGGAGGGCCTATGAGCAGTTCTTC.

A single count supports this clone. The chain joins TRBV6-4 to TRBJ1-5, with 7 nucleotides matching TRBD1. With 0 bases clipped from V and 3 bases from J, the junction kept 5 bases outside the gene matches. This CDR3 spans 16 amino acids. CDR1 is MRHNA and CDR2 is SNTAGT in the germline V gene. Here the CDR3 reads CASSDSTGTANQPQHF. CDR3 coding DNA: TGTGCCAGCAGTGACTCGACCGGGACAGCCAATCAGCCCCAGCATTTT.

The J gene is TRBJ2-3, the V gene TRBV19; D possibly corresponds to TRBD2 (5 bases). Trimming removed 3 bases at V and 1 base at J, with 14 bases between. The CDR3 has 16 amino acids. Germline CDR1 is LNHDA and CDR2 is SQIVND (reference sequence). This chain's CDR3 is CASSMALGGRTDTQYF. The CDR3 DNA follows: TGTGCCAGTAGTATGGCTCTAGGCGGGCGCACAGATACGCAGTATTTT. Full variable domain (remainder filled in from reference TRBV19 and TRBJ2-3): DGGITQSPKYLFRKEGQNVTLSCEQNLNHDAMYWYRQDPGQGLRLIYYSQIVNDFQKGDIAEGYSVSREKKESFPLTVTSAQKNPTAFYLCASSMALGGRTDTQYFGPGTRLTVL.

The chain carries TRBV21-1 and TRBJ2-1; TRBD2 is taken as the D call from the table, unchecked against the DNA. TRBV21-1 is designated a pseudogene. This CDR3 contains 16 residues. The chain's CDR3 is CASSKWRELGSDEQFF. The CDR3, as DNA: TGTGCCAGCAGCAAATGGCGGGAGCTTGGGTCGGATGAGCAGTTCTTC.

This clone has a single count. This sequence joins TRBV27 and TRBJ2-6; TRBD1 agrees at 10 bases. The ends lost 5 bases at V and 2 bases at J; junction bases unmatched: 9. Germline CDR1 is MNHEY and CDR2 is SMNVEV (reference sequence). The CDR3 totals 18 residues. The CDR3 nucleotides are TGTGCCAGCAGTAGCCGGGACAGGGGCCCAACTGGGGCCAACGTCCTGACTTTC. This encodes CASSSRDRGPTGANVLTF.

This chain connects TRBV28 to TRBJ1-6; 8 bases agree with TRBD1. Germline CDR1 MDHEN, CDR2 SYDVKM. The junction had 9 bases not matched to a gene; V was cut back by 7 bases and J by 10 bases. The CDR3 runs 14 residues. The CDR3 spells CASISGQGQSPLHF. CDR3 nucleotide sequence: TGTGCCAGCATTTCCGGACAGGGACAATCACCCCTCCACTTT.

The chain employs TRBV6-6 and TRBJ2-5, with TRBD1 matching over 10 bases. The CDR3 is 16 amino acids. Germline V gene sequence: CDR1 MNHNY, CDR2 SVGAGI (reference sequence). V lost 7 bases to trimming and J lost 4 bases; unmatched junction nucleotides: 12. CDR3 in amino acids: CASTPETGGFLETQYF. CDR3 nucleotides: TGTGCCAGCACCCCGGAGACAGGGGGCTTTTTAGAGACCCAGTACTTC.

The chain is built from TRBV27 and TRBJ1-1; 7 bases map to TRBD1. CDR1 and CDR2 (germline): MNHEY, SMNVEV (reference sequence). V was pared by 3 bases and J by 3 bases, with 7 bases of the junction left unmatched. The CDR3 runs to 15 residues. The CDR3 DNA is TGTGCCAGCAGTTTCCTAGGGGGCGCCGACACTGAAGCTTTCTTT. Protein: CASSFLGGADTEAFF.